The TCR beta chain described here comes from a study of follicular helper T cells after annual influenza vaccination. As to this clone: Its antigen is not known.

The time point here: 2015-2016 season, pre-vaccination. Study outcomes and limitations: Plasmablast frequency change correlated with clonality change in ICOS+CD38+ cTfh. Productive TCRB sequences came from only roughly 8.5-23% of cells.

TCRdb's table, derived via immunoSEQ multiplex PCR, lists solely in-frame clones and lacks some. The table has approximately 9,300 clones, roughly 90% seen once. From germline, CDR1 is SGHKS and CDR2 YYEKEE (reference sequence). The CDR3 has 14 residues. The V segment lost 5 bases and the J segment 5 bases; nucleotides outside the gene matches: 5. The source is an adult who received the influenza vaccine. Sample: CXCR5+ CD38- circulating T follicular helper cells from blood, taken on the day of influenza vaccination. The subset is: circulating Tfh, non-naive CD4+CXCR5+PD-1+ (ICOS+CD38+ or ICOS-CD38-). This chain joins TRBV5-5 and TRBJ2-3; TRBD1 matches at 10 bases. CDR3 bases: TGTGCCAGCAGAAAGGGACAGGGGATAGATACGCAGTATTTT. Translation: CASRKGQGIDTQYF. Full variable domain (rest looked up from reference TRBV5-5 and TRBJ2-3): DAGVTQSPTHLIKTRGQQVTLRCSPISGHKSVSWYQQVLGQGPQFIFQYYEKEERGRGNFPDRFSARQFPNYSSELNVNALLLGDSALYLCASRKGQGIDTQYFGPGTRLTVL.